This paragraph covers one T cell receptor beta chain sequence. The protocol was immunoSEQ multiplex PCR, while the TCRdb copy is restricted to in-frame clones and leaves out a portion. The sample carries 78,000 or so clones, around nine tenths recorded once. CDR3 length equals 11 residues. Trimming cost V 11 bases and J 0 bases, with 6 bases left between them. From germline, CDR1 is KGHDR and CDR2 SFDVKD. This entry is derived from a study of control samples from healthy donors and cancer patients. V and J are TRBV24-1 and TRBJ1-2; D call uncertain. Sequences were obtained from blood. This TCR was recovered from a woman aged 45-59 years in good health. In nucleotides, the CDR3 is TGTGCCAAAAAAGCTAACTATGGCTACACCTTC. Its protein is CAKKANYGYTF.